One T cell receptor (beta chain) is described in this entry. Its antigen is undetermined. Patients were ruled out by autoimmune disease history or systemic immunosuppression. This table comes from immunoSEQ multiplex PCR, and its TCRdb copy is limited to in-frame clones, with some not included. The repertoire holds roughly 87,000 clones, approximately 90% seen once, with around 0.72% in the top ten. These data belong to a study of OX40 agonist ivuxolimab in advanced cancers. Overall study context: Eligibility rules accepted prior anti-PD-1, anti-PD-L1 or anti-CTLA-4 therapy, and over 35% had some. General study points: Expansion of clones was among the lowest in partial responders at 0.1-3.0 mg/kg.

The sample in question was CD4+ or CD8+ T cells sorted from blood, obtained in a trial of the OX40 agonist ivuxolimab. This receptor was identified in an adult with an advanced solid tumor such as melanoma, head and neck, liver or kidney cancer.

The CDR3 loop is CASSSGNPSRDTGELFF. The CDR3 nucleotides are TGTGCCAGTAGTAGCGGAAACCCAAGTCGGGACACCGGGGAGCTGTTTTTT. This chain joins TRBV19 and TRBJ2-2; D is ambiguous. This CDR3 contains 17 residues. Trimming shortened V by 4 bases and J by 3 bases, and 18 bases separated the two germline ends. CDR1 is LNHDA and CDR2 is SQIVND in the germline V gene (reference sequence).